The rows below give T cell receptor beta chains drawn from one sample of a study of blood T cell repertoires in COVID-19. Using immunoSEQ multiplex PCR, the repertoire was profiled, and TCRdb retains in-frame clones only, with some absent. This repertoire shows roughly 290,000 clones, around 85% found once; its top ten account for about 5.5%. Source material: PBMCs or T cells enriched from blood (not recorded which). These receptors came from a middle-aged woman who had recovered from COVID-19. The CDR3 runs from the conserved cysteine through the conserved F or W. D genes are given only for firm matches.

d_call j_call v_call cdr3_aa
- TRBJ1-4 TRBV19 CASRPQGEKLFF
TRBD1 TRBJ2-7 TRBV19 CASSIRGQGVGEQYF
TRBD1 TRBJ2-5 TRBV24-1 CATSDQTGGEETQYF
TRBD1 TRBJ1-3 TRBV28 CASSFPDRGGNTIYF
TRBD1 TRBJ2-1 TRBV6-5 CATSEGTGWNEQFF
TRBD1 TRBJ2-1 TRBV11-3 CASSLEGQAYNEQFF
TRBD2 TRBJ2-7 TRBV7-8 CASSRTSGGGSYEQYF
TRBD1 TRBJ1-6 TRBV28 CASSPDRVVGSPLHF
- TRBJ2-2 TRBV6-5 CASSYSVSNTGELFF
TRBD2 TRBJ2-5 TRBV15 CATSRKRRTSGREETQYF
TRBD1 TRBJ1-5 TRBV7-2 CASRQGPSNQPQHF
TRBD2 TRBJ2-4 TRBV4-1 CASSQVGTNKNIQYF
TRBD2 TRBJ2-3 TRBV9 CASSDVLGTSGITDTQYF
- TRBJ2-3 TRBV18 CASSPGLQTSTDTQYF
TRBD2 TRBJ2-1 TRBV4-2 CASSHGLGPAGYGNEQFF
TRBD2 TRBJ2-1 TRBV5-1 CASSFGGSAYNEQFF
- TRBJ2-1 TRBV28 CASRVPTARSYNEQFF
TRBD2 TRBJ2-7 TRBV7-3 CASSLAGGFDEQYF
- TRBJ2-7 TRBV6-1 CASSERGYEQYF
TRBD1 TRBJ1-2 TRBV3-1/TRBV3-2 CASSPGGINYGYTF
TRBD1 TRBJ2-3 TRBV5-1 CASTLGTGTSTDTQYF
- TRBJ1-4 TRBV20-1 CSAGSGEKLFF
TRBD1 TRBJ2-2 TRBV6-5 CASRQDRVTGELFF
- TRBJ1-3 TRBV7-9 CASSLGGTWGGNTIYF
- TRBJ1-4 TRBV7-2 CASSPGRTRYEKLFF
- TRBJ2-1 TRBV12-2 CASREPSSDYNEQFF
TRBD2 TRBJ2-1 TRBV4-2 CASSQLPPRGGSGDEQFF
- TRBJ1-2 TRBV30 CAWMGPNYGYTF
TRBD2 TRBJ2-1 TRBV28 CASSLLGGAGGFNEQFF
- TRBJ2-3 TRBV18 CASSKIASSTDTQYF
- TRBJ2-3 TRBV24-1 CATSDPTSAVVTDTQYF
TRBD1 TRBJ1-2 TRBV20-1 CSASEGARGYTF
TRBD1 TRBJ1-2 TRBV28 CASSLLGQVGGYTF
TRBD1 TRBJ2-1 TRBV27 CASSYAGTGRLNEQFF
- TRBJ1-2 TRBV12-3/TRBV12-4 CASSFSNTGYTF
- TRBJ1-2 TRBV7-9 CASTLVGPLTGSGYTF
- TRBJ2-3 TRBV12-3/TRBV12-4 CASSRTVGDTQYF
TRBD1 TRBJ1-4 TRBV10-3 CAISDPGTGGAEGEKLFF
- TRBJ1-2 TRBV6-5 CASRSTGTLYGYTF
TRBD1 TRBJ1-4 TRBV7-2 CASSASGTGKLFF
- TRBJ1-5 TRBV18 CASSNRENQPQHF
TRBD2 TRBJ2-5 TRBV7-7 CASSVSGSAGETQYF
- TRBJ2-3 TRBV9 CASTPLDYTDTQYF
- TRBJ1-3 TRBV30 CAWSVGARNTIYF
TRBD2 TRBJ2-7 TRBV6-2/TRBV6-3 CASSYGLAGVLRLYEQYF
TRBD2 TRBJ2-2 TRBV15 CATSRDLAGYTGELFF
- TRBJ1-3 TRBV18 CASSSGRGASGNTIYF
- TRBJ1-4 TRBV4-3 CASSQQGSGEKLFF
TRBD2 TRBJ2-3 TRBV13 CASSSAGGSTDTQYF
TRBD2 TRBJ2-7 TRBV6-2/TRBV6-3 CASSYGLGYEQYF
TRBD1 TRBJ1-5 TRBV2 CASSGTGSNQPQHF
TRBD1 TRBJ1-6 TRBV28 CATLRQGDNSPLHF
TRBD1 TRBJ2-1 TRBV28 CASSSRGTGSYNEQFF
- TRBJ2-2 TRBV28 CASRLQGGRTGELFF
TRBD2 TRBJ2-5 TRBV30 CAWSARGGVQETQYF